This T cell receptor beta chain comes out of a study of PD-1 blockade in mismatch repair-deficient tumors. Broader study findings: Tumor-resident clones, often absent from pretreatment blood, expanded after pembrolizumab and then contracted.

Turning to this clone: Its antigen is unidentified.

Using immunoSEQ multiplex PCR, the repertoire was profiled, and TCRdb retains in-frame clones only, with some absent. The table includes tens of thousands of clones, 65% to 85% detected once. The CDR3 is made up of 13 amino acids. In germline, CDR1 is LNHDA, CDR2 SQIVND (reference sequence). V lost 6 bases and J lost 6, with 12 bases in between. The source of this sequence is an adult with mismatch repair-deficient cancer. The chain joins TRBV19 to TRBJ1-5; D gene unclear. Sequencing used peripheral blood, obtained 12 weeks after starting pembrolizumab. CDR3 nucleotides: TGTGCCAGTAGCGCACCGACGCTTCAGCCCCAGCATTTT. This encodes CASSAPTLQPQHF.